This TCR beta chain appears in the sequencing data of a study of T cells in Graves' hyperthyroidism and ophthalmopathy. Regarding the study as a whole: Peripheral blood also featured most of the thyroid clonotypes expanded above 0.001.

Germline V gene sequence: CDR1 SGHTA, CDR2 FQGNSA. V gave up 5 bases and J gave up 4 bases, with 11 bases separating them. This CDR3 has 13 amino acids. About this clonotype: Its specificity is not known.

Template material for amplifying TCR beta CDR3 regions consisted of RNA transcripts. First-round RT-PCR targeting the TCR CDR3 was performed with the HTBI primer set. Each CDR3 protein is one row after TCRdb ran MiXCR on the multiplex PCR reads. Here the sample spans approximately 620,000 distinct CDR3 sequences, approximately 15% being singletons. First hyperthyroidism diagnosis is when the blood sample was obtained, before any ophthalmopathy symptoms. The chain uses TRBV7-2 and TRBJ1-2; no reliable D call. The receptor's source is a woman aged 25 to 39 with Graves' hyperthyroidism that later progressed to Graves' ophthalmopathy. Sequenced material: blood. DNA for the CDR3: TGTGCCAGCAGCCATCGGCAGATCTATGGCTACACCTTC. Translated: CASSHRQIYGYTF.